The rows below give T cell receptor beta chains drawn from one sample of a study of spatial heterogeneity in lung cancer. MiXCR, run by TCRdb on the 5' RACE reads, gives a single entry per CDR3 protein. The sample lists 35,000 to 45,000 distinct CDR3 sequences; 6.5% to 9% were seen once. This material consisted of PBMCs, taken at surgery. These TCRs come from a female donor with early-stage non-small cell lung cancer. Each CDR3 is given with its conserved first and last residue. Fields, in order: D gene, V gene, J gene, clone size, CDR3 DNA, CDR3 protein. The D gene is left open where the match is weak. Some rows have no size entry. The others give once, few or many, or a class for an expanded clone.

>NA|TRBV5-1|TRBJ1-2|NA
TGCGCCAGCAGCTTGGAAGGGGCCTACTATGGCTACACCTTC
CASSLEGAYYGYTF
>NA|TRBV7-9|TRBJ1-2|many
TGTGCCAGCAGCTACCGACAGGCTATTCTTGGCTACACCTTC
CASSYRQAILGYTF
>NA|TRBV19|TRBJ2-3|NA
TGTGCCAGTAGTATACAGGGGCGAACAGATACGCAGTATTTT
CASSIQGRTDTQYF
>TRBD1|TRBV29-1|TRBJ1-2|many
TGCAGCGTGGGGACAGACTATGGCTACACCTTC
CSVGTDYGYTF
>NA|TRBV5-1|TRBJ2-2|many
TGCGCCAGCAGCTTGGAAACGGGAATTAACACCGGGGAGCTGTTTTTT
CASSLETGINTGELFF
>NA|TRBV7-2|TRBJ2-3|few
TGTGCCAGCAGCTTAGAGGGACCGCGGCCGGATACGCAGTATTTT
CASSLEGPRPDTQYF
>NA|TRBV5-1|TRBJ1-2|many
TGCGCCAGCAGCTTGGACGCAGATAACTATGGCTACACCTTC
CASSLDADNYGYTF
>NA|TRBV6-6|TRBJ2-3|many
NA
CASSFLAGDTQYF
>NA|TRBV10-2|TRBJ2-1|many
TGCGCCAGCAGGCTTTTGGACGGATACAATGAGCAGTTCTTC
CASRLLDGYNEQFF
>TRBD1|TRBV10-2|TRBJ2-1|few
TGCGCCAGCAGTGACTGGGACAGGGCCAACAATGAGCAGTTCTTC
CASSDWDRANNEQFF
>NA|TRBV28|TRBJ1-6|few
TGTGCCAGCAGTTTATTGGGTGAGGATTCACCCCTCCACTTT
CASSLLGEDSPLHF
>TRBD2|TRBV7-9|TRBJ2-1|few
TGTGCCAGCAGCGAGACTAGCGGGAGGGCCTACAATGAGCAGTTCTTC
CASSETSGRAYNEQFF
>TRBD1|TRBV12-3/TRBV12-4|TRBJ1-5|many
TGTGCCAGCAGCTACTACAGGGGCGGGGATCAGCCCCAGCATTTT
CASSYYRGGDQPQHF
>NA|TRBV12-3/TRBV12-4|TRBJ2-4|many
TGTGCCAGCAGTTTATCAGGAAACATTCAGTACTTC
CASSLSGNIQYF
>NA|TRBV5-4|TRBJ2-5|many
TGTGCCAGCAGCTTTGAGGAGACCCAGTACTTC
CASSFEETQYF
>NA|TRBV12-3/TRBV12-4|TRBJ1-3|many
TGTGCCAGCAGCCGCGACAGACGCTCTGGAAACACCATATATTTT
CASSRDRRSGNTIYF
>TRBD2|TRBV2|TRBJ2-1|NA
TGTGCCAGCAGCCGTAGCGGGAGCTCCTACAATGAGCAGTTCTTC
CASSRSGSSYNEQFF
>NA|TRBV29-1|TRBJ2-7|many
TGCAGCGTCAGGTCGGCGGGAACCTACGAGCAGTACTTC
CSVRSAGTYEQYF
>TRBD1|TRBV7-9|TRBJ2-6|many
TGTGCCCAGGGGGCTCCTGGGGCCAACGTCCTGACTTTC
CAQGAPGANVLTF
>NA|TRBV7-9|TRBJ2-7|many
TGTGCCAGCAGCTCGGGGAACGCCCTCGAGCAGTACTTC
CASSSGNALEQYF
>NA|TRBV20-1|TRBJ2-3|NA
TGCAGTGCTAGCGGGGCAGGCACAGATACGCAGTATTTT
CSASGAGTDTQYF
>NA|TRBV25-1|TRBJ2-3|NA
TGTGCCAGCAGTGCCCCGGATACGCAGTATTTT
CASSAPDTQYF
>TRBD1|TRBV20-1|TRBJ2-2|NA
TGCAGTGCCGCCACAGGGGGCGCTGACACCGGGGAGCTGTTTTTT
CSAATGGADTGELFF
>NA|TRBV27|TRBJ1-5|many
TGTGCCAGCAGTTTATCGATGGGGGGCCATCAGCCCCAGCATTTT
CASSLSMGGHQPQHF
>NA|TRBV28|TRBJ1-5|many
TGTGCCAGCTCCAGCGCCAATCAGCCCCAGCATTTT
CASSSANQPQHF
>NA|TRBV11-2|TRBJ2-2|many
TGTGCCAGCAGCCCCACCCTGGGAACCGGGGAGCTGTTTTTT
CASSPTLGTGELFF
>TRBD2|TRBV7-2|TRBJ2-1|many
TGTGCCAGCAGCTCGACTAGCGGGAGCCACAATGAGCAGTTCTTC
CASSSTSGSHNEQFF
>NA|TRBV20-1|TRBJ1-4|few
TGCAGTGCTAGAGAGGGATTGAATGAAAAACTGTTTTTT
CSAREGLNEKLFF
>NA|TRBV18|TRBJ1-4|NA
TGTGCCACTCGCGAGGGATTGACTAATGAAAAACTGTTTTTT
CATREGLTNEKLFF
>NA|TRBV6-8|TRBJ2-7|NA
TGTGCCAGCAGTTATCCAGGCAGGGAAAACTACGAGCAGTACTTC
CASSYPGRENYEQYF
>NA|TRBV6-6|TRBJ1-5|many
TGTGCCAGCAGTTACTCGTTAGGGTTTCAGCCCCAGCATTTT
CASSYSLGFQPQHF
>NA|TRBV18|TRBJ2-7|many
TGTGCCAGCTCACTTACCAGAACAGGGTACGAGCAGTACTTC
CASSLTRTGYEQYF
>NA|TRBV7-9|TRBJ2-2|many
TGTGCCAGCAGCTTAAGACAGACTCGCGGAGAGGAGCTGTTTTTT
CASSLRQTRGEELFF
>NA|TRBV20-1|TRBJ2-7|many
TGCAGTGCTAGTTCCGGGCCCACCTACGAGCAGTACTTC
CSASSGPTYEQYF
>NA|TRBV5-1|TRBJ2-2|NA
TGCGCCAGCACGGGAGCTGCGCGGGGTAACACCGGGGAGCTGTTTTTT
CASTGAARGNTGELFF
>NA|TRBV6-5|TRBJ1-1|few
TGTGCCAGCAGTTACTCCGGGGGGCCGCAAGCTTTCTTT
CASSYSGGPQAFF
>NA|TRBV7-2|TRBJ1-2|NA
TGTGCCAGCAGCTCGCAATGGGGTGATGGCTACACCTTC
CASSSQWGDGYTF
>TRBD2|TRBV29-1|TRBJ2-5|many
TGCAGCGTGAACCCCGGGACTAGCGGGGGTGAGACCCAGTACTTC
CSVNPGTSGGETQYF
>NA|TRBV20-1|TRBJ2-3|NA
TGCAGTGCTAAGAGCGGGTTCCTAGGAGGCACAGATACGCAGTATTTT
CSAKSGFLGGTDTQYF
>TRBD2|TRBV28|TRBJ2-2|many
TGTGCCAGCAGTTTAGCGGGGGTATCCGGGGAGCTGTTTTTT
CASSLAGVSGELFF
>NA|TRBV6-6|TRBJ2-7|few
TGTGCCAGCCTGCTGGCTCCTCGGGCCTACGAGCAGTACTTC
CASLLAPRAYEQYF
>TRBD2|TRBV5-1|TRBJ2-3|many
TGCGCCAGCAGCTTCTTTCGCGGGAGAGGAGATACGCAGTATTTT
CASSFFRGRGDTQYF
>NA|TRBV7-8|TRBJ2-1|many
TGTGCCAGCAGCTTAGGATTCGGCAAGGGATTTTACAATGAGCAGTTCTTC
CASSLGFGKGFYNEQFF
>NA|TRBV29-1|TRBJ2-1|many
TGCAGCGTTGAGGGGGATACTAGACCCCATGAGCAGTTCTTC
CSVEGDTRPHEQFF
>NA|TRBV20-1|TRBJ2-7|many
TGCAGTGCTAGAGATAGCCGTCTTGGGTACGAGCAGTACTTC
CSARDSRLGYEQYF
>NA|TRBV20-1|TRBJ1-1|many
TGCAGTGTGTACGGGGGGAGTGCTGAAGCTTTCTTT
CSVYGGSAEAFF